This T cell receptor (beta chain) was retrieved from a study of tumor-infiltrating lymphocytes in primary liver carcinoma. For the study at large: Read depth, roughly 3.5 to 7.13 million productive TCRbeta reads, did not differ significantly between tissues.

Blood RNA came from unsorted whole blood; germline DNA was also extracted. It was before surgery that approximately 4.3 milliliters of peripheral blood were collected. This CDR3 is 14 amino acids long. V shed 7 bases and J 8 bases; nucleotides not matched to a gene: 12. From roughly 0.5 ug total RNA, TCR beta cDNA was generated with a primer in the constant region. Libraries covering TCR beta were generated through three nested multiplex PCR rounds (using a slightly modified ARM-PCR). Use of TRBV1-TRBV30 forward primers with a C-beta reverse primer characterized the first two PCR rounds, which lasted approximately 11 cycles each. TCRdb ran MiXCR on the multiplex PCR reads and lists one entry per CDR3 protein. This sample has about 320,000 distinct CDR3 sequences; about three fifths occur once, and the top ten carry about 18%. Study results and caveats: Paired tumor-adjacent and tumor-blood samples overlapped less than tumor region pairs did.

This clonotype was seen at least ten times. Antigen: not known. The sequence was obtained from a woman aged 25 to 39 with primary liver carcinoma and hepatitis B virus infection. The V call is TRBV12-3 or TRBV12-4, the J call TRBJ1-1; 8 nucleotides match TRBD1. Input material: peripheral blood. CDR3 sequence reads: CASNSGTGAREAFF. CDR3 bases: TGTGCCAGCAACTCCGGGACAGGAGCTCGCGAAGCTTTCTTT.